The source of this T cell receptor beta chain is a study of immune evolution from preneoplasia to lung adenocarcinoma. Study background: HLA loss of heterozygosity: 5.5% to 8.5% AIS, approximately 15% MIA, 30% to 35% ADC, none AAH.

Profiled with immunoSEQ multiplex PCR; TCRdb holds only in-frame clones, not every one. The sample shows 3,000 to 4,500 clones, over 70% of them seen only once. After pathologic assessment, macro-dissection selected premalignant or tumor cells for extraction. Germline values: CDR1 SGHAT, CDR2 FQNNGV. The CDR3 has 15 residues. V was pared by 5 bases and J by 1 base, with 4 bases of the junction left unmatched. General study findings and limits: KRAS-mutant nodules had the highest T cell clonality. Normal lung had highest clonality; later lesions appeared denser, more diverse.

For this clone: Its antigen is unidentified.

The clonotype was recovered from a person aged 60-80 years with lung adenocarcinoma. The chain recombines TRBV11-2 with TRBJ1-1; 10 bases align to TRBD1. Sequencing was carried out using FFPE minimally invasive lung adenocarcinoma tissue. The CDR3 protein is CASSPTGGWNTEAFF. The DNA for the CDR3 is TGTGCCAGCAGCCCGACAGGGGGCTGGAACACTGAAGCTTTCTTT.